This note documents a single T cell receptor (beta chain) sequence. There is no known antigen for this receptor. The record has no base qualities; no much larger clone is one base away. The collaborating institutions used their own protocols to collect whole blood in K2EDTA tubes. For TCRbeta analysis, collaborators shipped samples in one of three forms: frozen whole blood, isolated PBMCs, or DNA extracted from either of those sample types. TCRbeta CDR3 regions were amplified from genomic DNA by means of the immunoSEQ Assay, a bias-controlled multiplex PCR. The authors' analysis ran thus. Within the assay, amplification of reference gene primers was used to estimate how many nucleated cells each sample contained. Sequence reads were collapsed and filtered to measure the absolute abundance of every unique TCRbeta CDR3 rearrangement. For each sample, productive Simpson clonality was calculated as the square root of Simpson's diversity index across productive rearrangements. This immuneACCESS table, as held by TCRdb, lists in-frame sequences with V and J called but not all clones. Of the missing ones, under half trace to an unresolved V gene in checked studies; the others have no known cause. D and trimming were read from the DNA, whereas the V and J calls and clone size are those reported in that table. A total of about 190,000 clones appear in this sample, around 90% of them only once. The ten largest make up 0.5% to 0.75% of the sample.

Per the germline V gene, SQVTM is the CDR1 and ANQGSEA is the CDR2. Its CDR3 holds 13 amino acids, cysteine through phenylalanine. Kept here is only the CDR3 DNA, which spans 39 bases and is read in frame from base 1. V is cut back by 1 base and J by 7 bases, with 7 bases in the junction unmatched. The data originate from a study of blood T cell repertoires in COVID-19 (TCRdb year 2020). About the study as a whole: Collaborator samples came from the United States, Italy and Spain and covered acute and convalescent phases of COVID-19. The material from the prospective study consisted of cDNA or gDNA derived from T cells, B-cell-depleted T cells, or PBMCs. The dataset comprised deeply sampled blood TCRbeta repertoires from subjects exposed to, actively infected with, or recovered from COVID-19. The repertoires were released in a freely available public database meant as a resource for research on the immune response to SARS-CoV-2. The samples were drawn from the first 160 participants of the ongoing ImmuneRACE study and from more than 1,000 subjects provided by 6 global collaborators. Nearly every sample came with metadata listing a de-identified subject ID, COVID-19 status, age in years and sex. Where HLA class I and class II types were available, the types were taken from metadata supplied by the sample provider, not from assay-based typing. Here is what the overall study found, with its caveats: How much clinical and demographic metadata was included differed by source and by participant, and the metadata was provided uncurated.

The sequence derives from a middle-aged man with acute or convalescent COVID-19. The sample taken for sequencing was peripheral blood. The V and J genes are TRBV29-1 and TRBJ2-7, and TRBD2 aligns with 7 junction nucleotides. CDR3 sequence: CSVEVQRGGEQYF. The DNA sequence reads TGCAGCGTTGAAGTCCAGCGGGGCGGGGAGCAGTACTTC.